These 25 T cell receptor beta chains originate from one sample sequenced in a study of patients and donors after allogeneic stem cell transplantation (dated by TCRdb to 2020 to 2022). The library was built by means of RT-PCR. TCRdb records NextSeq 550 as the sequencer. TCRdb took the public reads, trimmed them with fastp at Q25, ran MiXCR for clone calling and kept in-frame beta chains. Identical CDR3 proteins give one entry, which carries the most common genes and DNA. Recorded for this sample are some 230,000 distinct CDR3 sequences; 14% of them occurred a single time. Clones ranked in the top ten supply around 10% of the sample. Sequenced sample: blood, either unsorted or a sorted T cell fraction (not recorded which). Receptors were obtained from a human donor who was either an allogeneic HSCT recipient or a stem cell or donor lymphocyte infusion donor (not recorded which). It is not recorded whose cells these are; they may come from a transplant donor.

This clonotype showed up just a few times. This chain uses TRBV24-1 with TRBJ1-2, with D uncertain. Germline assignment: CDR1 KGHDR and CDR2 SFDVKD. The CDR3 is 14 amino acids. Trimming left V 4 bases short and J 4 bases short, with 12 bases between. In DNA, the CDR3 is TGTGCCACCAGTGAGACGGCTGGACTCTATGGCTACACCTTC. Translating gives CATSETAGLYGYTF.

The chain's CDR3 is CASSIAGRPVETQYF. CDR3 bases: TGCGCCAGCAGCATTGCCGGGAGGCCCGTGGAGACCCAGTACTTC. This chain uses TRBV5-1 with TRBJ2-5, with 7 bases matching TRBD2. The CDR3 has 15 residues. Germline CDR1 reads SGHRS; CDR2 reads YFSETQ. The trim removed 4 bases at V and 5 bases at J, leaving 11 bases unmatched.

The rearrangement uses TRBV30 and TRBJ2-1, with 8 bases that match TRBD2. With V trimmed by 0 bases and J by 9 bases, 10 bases remained unmatched. CDR3 length: 15 residues. Per the germline V gene, CDR1 is GTSNPN and CDR2 is SVGIG (reference sequence). The CDR3 sequence: CAWSVIGTSIGEQFF. The CDR3 DNA is TGTGCCTGGAGTGTAATCGGGACTAGTATAGGTGAGCAGTTCTTC.

The table lists this clonotype with a few counts. The chain employs TRBV9 and TRBJ1-5; D is ambiguous. The CDR3 extends over 14 amino acids. The V gene's germline CDR1 is SGDLS and CDR2 YYNGEE. V was trimmed by 0 bases and J by 3 bases, leaving 7 bases between them. For the CDR3, the DNA is TGTGCCAGCAGCGTAGGGGGTAACAATCAGCCCCAGCATTTT. As protein: CASSVGGNNQPQHF.

This clonotype was detected only a few times. This chain links TRBV12-3 or TRBV12-4 with TRBJ1-3, with a tentative D call TRBD1 (5 bases). The CDR3 runs 19 residues. Trimming removed 3 bases from V and 0 bases from J, with 21 bases in between. The CDR3: CASSFTTRGLLNSGNTIYF. DNA of the CDR3: TGTGCCAGCAGTTTTACCACGCGGGGCCTTCTGAACTCTGGAAACACCATATATTTT.

In its sample, this clonotype was seen many times. The CDR3 bases are TGCAGTGCCGACAGATCACGGAATTCACCCCTCCACTTT. Encoded protein: CSADRSRNSPLHF. The rearrangement joins TRBV20-1 to TRBJ1-6, with TRBD1 as a possible D gene (5 bases). V lost 6 bases to trimming and J lost 7 bases, with 13 bases between them. The CDR3 spans 13 residues. In germline, CDR1 is DFQATT, CDR2 SNEGSKA (reference sequence).

This clonotype was recorded a few times. This chain joins TRBV11-2 and TRBJ2-2; 8 bases are shared with TRBD1. V was pared by 4 bases and J by 7 bases, with 2 bases of the junction left unmatched. Germline CDR1 reads SGHAT; CDR2 reads FQNNGV. The CDR3 length is 13 residues. CDR3 DNA sequence: TGTGCCAGCAGCTGGACAGGGCTCGGGGAGCTGTTTTTT. Translation: CASSWTGLGELFF.

This clonotype was detected ten times or more. The V gene is TRBV20-1, the J gene TRBJ1-2; D possibly corresponds to TRBD1 (6 bases). CDR3 length: 15 amino acids. Germline loops: CDR1 DFQATT, CDR2 SNEGSKA (reference sequence). V lost 6 bases to trimming and J lost 2 bases, with 19 bases between them. CDR3 in DNA: TGCAGTGCCCCCCGTCGGGCAGGGGAAAACTATGGCTACACCTTC. Amino acids: CSAPRRAGENYGYTF.

This clonotype was seen many times. This chain connects TRBV5-6 to TRBJ1-4; D call uncertain. Germline CDR1 reads SGHDT; CDR2 reads YYEEEE. The CDR3 is 19 residues long. The germline V and J ends were trimmed by 0 bases and 0 bases, with 18 bases remaining between them. CDR3 nucleotides: TGTGCCAGCAGCTTGGCCCTTTCGACCGATTTTGCAACTAATGAAAAACTGTTTTTT. Its protein product is CASSLALSTDFATNEKLFF.

This rearrangement joins TRBV21-1 to TRBJ1-2; no check of the table's D call, TRBD1, against the DNA was made. TRBV21-1 is a pseudogene segment. The CDR3 runs 18 residues. The CDR3 nucleotides read TGTGCCAGCAGCAAAGGGAGACGAGGGGGCAGCTGCAACTATGGCTACACCTTC. The encoded protein is CASSKGRRGGSCNYGYTF.

This chain links TRBV15 with TRBJ2-2, with 8 bases lining up with TRBD1. Germline trimming cut 3 bases from V and 3 bases from J; bases unmatched to any gene: 6. The germline V gene encodes CDR1 LNHNV and CDR2 YYDKDF (reference sequence). The CDR3 is 16 amino acids. DNA of the CDR3: TGTGCCACCAGCAGGCCCGGGACAGGCCACACCGGGGAGCTGTTTTTT. This encodes CATSRPGTGHTGELFF.

This clonotype appeared a few times. The chain recombines TRBV24-1 with TRBJ2-1, with TRBD1 matching 7 bases. V was pared by 4 bases and J by 6 bases, with 2 bases of the junction left unmatched. The CDR3 has 13 amino acids. Per the germline V gene, CDR1 is KGHDR and CDR2 is SFDVKD. In DNA form, the CDR3 reads TGTGCCACCAGTGAGACAGGGAGCAATGAGCAGTTCTTC. As protein: CATSETGSNEQFF.

This clonotype was seen at least ten times. The chain couples TRBV4-2 to TRBJ2-3; D uncertain. Germline V gives CDR1 LGHNA, CDR2 YNFKEQ. The length of the CDR3 is 16 residues. With 0 bases removed from V and 3 bases from J, the gap between germline ends came to 13 bases. DNA for the CDR3: TGTGCCAGCAGCCAAGAAGCAGCCCCACGGACAGATACGCAGTATTTT. Its translation: CASSQEAAPRTDTQYF.

The chain joins TRBV29-1 to TRBJ2-1, with D possibly TRBD1 on 6 matching bases. The CDR3 has 12 residues. Germline CDR1 and CDR2: SQVTM and ANQGSEA. DNA of the CDR3: TGCAGTACATTGGGGACAATCCATGAGCAGTTCTTC. Encoded protein: CSTLGTIHEQFF.

The chain recombines TRBV11-2 with TRBJ2-7, with TRBD2 identical over 8 bases. V was clipped by 0 bases and J by 3 bases; unmatched bases: 7. From germline, CDR1 is SGHAT and CDR2 FQNNGV. CDR3 length: 16 residues. As DNA, the CDR3 is TGTGCCAGCAGCTTAGATTTGGCGGGGGGCCTCTACGAGCAGTACTTC. Amino acid sequence: CASSLDLAGGLYEQYF.

The J gene is TRBJ2-7, the V gene TRBV6-2 or TRBV6-3, with D perhaps given as TRBD1 or TRBD2 (5 bases each). Germline V gives CDR1 MNHEY, CDR2 SVGEGT. CDR3 size: 15 residues. Trimming cost V 7 bases and J 2 bases, with 18 bases left between them. The CDR3, as DNA: TGTGCCAGCACCTCACCCGGGACGGGGACCTACGAGCAGTACTTC. Its translation is CASTSPGTGTYEQYF.

This clonotype was counted between two and nine times. The rearrangement joins TRBV29-1 to TRBJ2-2; TRBD2 aligns across 10 bases. Germline V lookup: CDR1 SQVTM, CDR2 ANQGSEA. The CDR3 length is 15 residues. The CDR3 sequence is CRAVIAGGNTGELFF. CDR3 nucleotides: TGCAGGGCAGTTATAGCGGGAGGGAACACCGGGGAGCTGTTTTTT.

The chain recombines TRBV30 with TRBJ2-2; the match to TRBD1 covers 9 bases. The CDR3 spans 14 residues. Per the germline V gene, CDR1 is GTSNPN and CDR2 is SVGIG (reference sequence). The J segment lost 5 bases and the V segment lost 5 bases, leaving 6 bases of the junction unmatched. The CDR3 reads CAWGTGKETGELFF. CDR3 bases: TGTGCCTGGGGGACAGGGAAAGAGACCGGGGAGCTGTTTTTT.

This clonotype appeared a few times. The chain combines TRBV11-2 with TRBJ2-7; D remains ambiguous. Deletions cut 5 bases from V and 1 base from J, with 6 bases between. In germline, CDR1 is SGHAT, CDR2 FQNNGV. The CDR3 length is 12 residues. The CDR3 loop reads CASSPQSYEQYF. The CDR3 DNA sequence: TGTGCCAGCAGCCCGCAGTCCTACGAGCAGTACTTC.

This clonotype was picked up many times. V usage is TRBV13 and J usage is TRBJ2-5; D uncertain. There are 11 residues in the CDR3. The germline V and J ends were trimmed by 5 bases and 5 bases, with 6 bases remaining between them. Germline CDR1 is PRHDT and CDR2 is FYEKMQ (reference sequence). The CDR3 nucleotides are TGTGCCAGCAGCGTCAGGGAGACCCAGTACTTC. Its protein product is CASSVRETQYF.

The chain is built from TRBV2 and TRBJ2-7, with 9 bases lining up with TRBD2. The CDR3 is 17 residues long. V gave up 6 bases and J gave up 3 bases; unmatched junction bases: 15. Germline V gene lookup returns CDR1 SNHLY and CDR2 FYNNEI. The CDR3 region is CASSFSKGLAGSYEQYF. The DNA of the CDR3 is TGTGCCAGCAGCTTCAGTAAGGGTCTAGCGGGGAGCTACGAGCAGTACTTC.

This clonotype was seen more than once but under ten times. The rearrangement links TRBV4-1 to TRBJ2-7, with 8 bases fitting TRBD1. This CDR3 spans 15 amino acids. CDR1 MGHRA and CDR2 YSYEKL come from the germline V gene. Trimming took 1 base from V and 2 from J; bases not matched to a gene: 4. The CDR3 sequence: CASSQAPDRAYEQYF. CDR3 sequence (DNA): TGCGCCAGCAGCCAAGCACCGGACAGGGCCTACGAGCAGTACTTC.

The rearrangement uses TRBV7-9 and TRBJ2-7; D is undetermined. Germline V gene data show CDR1 as SEHNR and CDR2 as FQNEAQ (reference sequence). Between the trimmed V and J ends, which lost 3 bases and 2 bases, there was a span of 8 bases. The CDR3 is made up of 13 amino acids. DNA of the CDR3: TGTGCCAGCAGCTTTGTACAACCCTACGAGCAGTACTTC. As protein: CASSFVQPYEQYF. Using reference TRBV7-9 and TRBJ2-7 for the parts outside the CDR3, the full variable domain is DTGVSQNPRHKITKRGQNVTFRCDPISEHNRLYWYRQTLGQGPEFLTYFQNEAQLEKSRLLSDRFSAERPKGSFSTLEIQRTEQGDSAMYLCASSFVQPYEQYFGPGTRLTVT.

This clonotype was seen many times. J is TRBJ2-3 and V is TRBV6-1; TRBD1 matches at 8 bases. The CDR3 runs 14 residues. Trimming at V came to 5 bases and at J to 0 bases, leaving 1 base not matched to a gene. Germline V CDR1 and CDR2: MNHNS, SASEGT. The CDR3 loop reads CASSRQGSTDTQYF. CDR3 sequence (DNA): TGTGCCAGCAGTCGACAGGGGAGCACAGATACGCAGTATTTT.

The rearrangement joins TRBV12-3 or TRBV12-4 to TRBJ2-7, with 8 bases that match TRBD2. Losses at the gene ends were 5 bases for V and 6 bases for J; bases not matched to a gene: 21. CDR3 size: 18 residues. The CDR3 here is CASSTQILPGLESSEQYF. The DNA of the CDR3 is TGTGCCAGCAGTACACAGATACTACCGGGACTAGAGTCGAGCGAGCAGTACTTC.